Described below is a single TCR beta chain sequence and its context. Ten or more counts support this clonotype. Its antigen target is currently unknown. There are no base qualities to consult, and no much larger clone falls within one base. According to the study, the label for this sample's time point signals: persistent/refractory GD, antithyroid drugs over 5 years with positive TRAb. For both TCR sequencing and RNA sequencing, RNA was extracted from PBMCs using TRIzol. Graves' disease was diagnosed according to American Thyroid Association guidelines. Patients were recruited from an endocrinology department in Xi'an, China. Each patient gave roughly 10 milliliters of peripheral blood, collected in an EDTA anticoagulant tube. PBMCs were isolated by Ficoll Paque Plus density gradient separation without further T cell sorting. An Agilent 2100 Bioanalyzer and agarose gel were used to check RNA quality, while a NanoDrop 2000 measured RNA concentration.

The cysteine opens and the phenylalanine closes a CDR3 of 17 amino acids. The CDR3 DNA has 51 bases and is translated from base 1. Trimmed from V: 5 bases; trimmed from J: 0 bases; junction bases lacking a gene match: 7. CDR1 and CDR2 (MNHNS, SASEGT) derive from the germline V gene. This sample stems from a study of regulatory T cells in long-lasting Graves disease (dated by TCRdb to the early 2020s). Turning to the overall study: To count as having persistent Graves' disease, a patient had to have received antithyroid drug treatment for over 5 years with TSH receptor autoantibodies remaining persistently positive. This study used TCR sequencing and RNA sequencing of peripheral blood to compare persistent Graves' disease patients against newly diagnosed Graves' disease patients. The study was registered as a clinical trial and conducted in China. A total of around 35 samples were covered by TCR sequencing, comprising roughly 13 persistent and about 20 newly diagnosed Graves' disease patients. Persistent Graves' disease patients in the clinical cohort had taken antithyroid drugs for 9.5 to 13 years on average.

The paper's findings and limits, for the study overall: Only the TCR beta chain was sequenced and analyzed. Persistent disease showed preferential use of TRBV28, TRBJ1-2 and TRBJ2-5, whereas newly diagnosed disease favored TRBV20-1 and TRBJ2-1. The authors noted that the small sample size was a limitation that may lower accuracy. Patients with persistent disease shared more public clonotypes (around 2,500) than newly diagnosed patients did (966). Compared with newly diagnosed patients, patients with persistent Graves' disease had lower TCR Shannon entropy and fewer highly expanded clones, which suggests clonal expansion. Peripheral blood alone was examined, since thyroid tissue, which constituted the primary lesion, could not be accessed.

Libraries were prepared through multiplex PCR. The run used an Illumina HiSeq 4000. To build TCR beta libraries, CDR3 regions were amplified by Arm-PCR using iRepertoire HTBI primers. Before sequencing, the PCR products went through gel purification. The paper's data handling went like this. Gene usage analysis of CDR3 amino acid clonotypes used the 55 to 80 TRBV and about 14 TRBJ segments found across samples. Filtered high-quality paired reads were merged into contigs using COPE and FqMerger. BLAST was used to align contigs to IMGT TRBV, TRBD and TRBJ reference genes, with CDR3 defined following IMGT. Any clonotype with a frequency above 0.1% was counted as a highly expanded clone. Repertoire diversity was measured by Shannon entropy, and V-J evenness by the Gini coefficient. A clonotype was considered public if more than one individual shared it. The public reads were reanalyzed by TCRdb: fastp trimming at Q25, MiXCR alignment, in-frame beta chains only. Records with the same CDR3 protein are collapsed into one entry carrying the most frequent genes and DNA. The V and J calls reflect TCRdb's pipeline rather than the authors' work. This sample holds around 450,000 distinct CDR3 sequences; roughly 21% were observed only once. About 7% of the sample is in the top ten clones.

Rearrangement joined TRBV6-1 to TRBJ2-6, with 7 bases aligning to TRBD1. The sequenced sample was peripheral blood mononuclear cells (PBMCs), obtained when the disease was refractory, from a patient treated with antithyroid drugs. The source of this sequence is a female donor with Graves disease. The CDR3 reads as follows: CASSHPGQSSGANVLTF. The DNA is TGTGCCAGCAGTCATCCGGGACAGAGCTCTGGGGCCAACGTCCTGACTTTC.